Listed here are 18 T cell receptor beta chains from one sample, sequenced in a study of beta chain features in type 1 diabetes. The isolated RNA, all of it, was reverse transcribed, so expressed TCRB transcripts were what got sequenced. Data came from immunoSEQ multiplex PCR; TCRdb stores just in-frame clones and leaves some out. The table has about 320,000 clones, about 14% seen once. The sequencing input was central memory CD4+ T cells from blood. These receptors all come from a man aged 25-40 years in good health.

Turning to this clone: The sample holds other DNA sequences that translate to the same CDR3. The chain employs TRBV7-2 and TRBJ2-7, with D perhaps TRBD1 or TRBD2 (5 bases each). Germline V gives CDR1 SGHTA, CDR2 FQGNSA. Trimming took 1 base from V and 3 from J, leaving 10 bases between them. The CDR3 has 14 amino acids. The CDR3 coding sequence is TGTGCCAGCAGCTTAGGCCGGGACGGCTACGAGCAGTACGTC. Protein: CASSLGRDGYEQYV.

The gene calls are TRBV6-1 and TRBJ2-5; D unclear. V lost 8 bases, J lost 0 bases, and 10 bases lay in between. This CDR3 has 13 amino acids. Germline V gives CDR1 MNHNS, CDR2 SASEGT. Written as DNA, the CDR3 is TGTGCCAGCGAGTTTGACTACCAAGAGACCCAGTACTTC. It specifies CASEFDYQETQYF.

The V and J genes are TRBV5-6 and TRBJ1-4; unclear D gene. From germline, CDR1 is SGHDT and CDR2 YYEEEE. The CDR3 has 15 residues. V was pared by 1 base and J by 0 bases, with 7 bases between. CDR3 nucleotides: TGTGCCAGCAGCTTGATACTCGCAACTAATGAAAAACTGTTTTTT. Amino acid sequence: CASSLILATNEKLFF.

This clone was counted a few times. This sequence joins TRBV29-1 and TRBJ1-2; D gene unclear. The V end lost 5 bases, the J end lost 1 base, and 11 bases lay between the germline ends. Germline assignment: CDR1 SQVTM and CDR2 ANQGSEA. The CDR3 spans 13 residues. CDR3 bases: TGCAGCGTTCGAGCAGATAATAACTATGGCTACACCTTC. This translates into CSVRADNNYGYTF.

A few counts support this clone. The V call is TRBV27, the J call TRBJ2-2; 7 nucleotides align to TRBD2. V dropped 6 bases and J dropped 5; count of bases not matched to a gene: 6. CDR3 length: 14 residues. Germline-derived CDR1 and CDR2 are MNHEY and SMNVEV (reference sequence). This CDR3 reads CASRKGGVTGELFF. In DNA form, the CDR3 reads TGTGCCAGCAGAAAGGGAGGGGTGACCGGGGAGCTGTTTTTT.

The CDR3 sequence is CASSEGMGQPQHF. The CDR3 bases are TGTGCCAGCAGTGAAGGGATGGGTCAGCCCCAGCATTTT. The rearrangement links TRBV6-1 to TRBJ1-5; D is ambiguous. The CDR3 consists of 13 residues. Between the trimmed V and J ends, which lost 1 base and 6 bases, there was a span of 7 bases. CDR1 MNHNS and CDR2 SASEGT come from the germline V gene.

The chain couples TRBV11-3 to TRBJ2-1; TRBD1 aligns across 7 bases. This CDR3 has 15 amino acids. Trimming removed 6 bases from V and 4 bases from J; junction bases left unmatched: 9. CDR1 and CDR2 (germline): SGHNT, YENEEA. For the CDR3, the DNA is TGTGCCAGCAGATCCGCCGGGACAGCATACAATGAGCAGTTCTTC. It yields the protein CASRSAGTAYNEQFF.

This clone turned up a few times. The chain combines TRBV9 with TRBJ2-7; D perhaps matches TRBD2 (6 bases). V was pared by 0 bases and J by 1 base, with 8 bases between. The germline CDR1 and CDR2 sequences are SGDLS and YYNGEE. CDR3 length equals 14 residues. CDR3 in DNA: TGTGCCAGCAGCGTAGATAGCGGTTCCTACGAGCAGTACTTC. Its protein is CASSVDSGSYEQYF.

V is TRBV6-6 and J is TRBJ2-3; D not resolved. Trimming shortened V by 6 bases and J by 0 bases, and 16 bases separated the two germline ends. CDR1 is MNHNY and CDR2 is SVGAGI in the germline V gene (reference sequence). CDR3 size: 16 residues. CDR3 sequence (DNA): TGTGCCAGCAGCCAAAGCTCGGTTGCTAGCACAGATACGCAGTATTTT. Translating gives CASSQSSVASTDTQYF.

This chain joins TRBV6-5 and TRBJ2-4; D remains ambiguous. CDR1 MNHEY and CDR2 SVGAGI come from the germline V gene. V gave up 0 bases and J gave up 3 bases, with 12 bases separating them. The CDR3 has 16 amino acids. CDR3 protein: CASSYSSFLGKNIQYF. The DNA of the CDR3 is TGTGCCAGCAGTTACTCGTCCTTCCTGGGCAAAAACATTCAGTACTTC.

Regarding this clone: Other nucleotide sequences from this sample produce the same CDR3. V is TRBV5-6 and J is TRBJ2-5; 8 bases agree with TRBD1. V lost 4 bases, J lost 5 bases, and 4 bases stayed unmatched. Germline V gene sequence: CDR1 SGHDT, CDR2 YYEEEE. The CDR3 is 13 residues long. DNA of the CDR3: TGTGCCAGCAGCCTCGACAGGGGTGAGACCCAGTACTTC. The encoded protein is CASSLDRGETQYF.

The sample holds a few counts of this clone. A much larger clonotype is one base distant, so this may be a read error. The chain employs TRBV5-1 and TRBJ2-2; 9 positions match TRBD1. Trimming took 7 bases from V and 7 from J; bases not matched to a gene: 8. Germline V lookup: CDR1 SGHRS, CDR2 YFSETQ. The CDR3 contains 14 residues. CDR3 protein: CASGRDRAGGELFF. Here the CDR3 DNA reads TGCGCCAGCGGCCGGGACAGGGCGGGCGGGGAGCTGTTTTTT.

This clone was detected a few times. The genes are TRBV15 and TRBJ1-1; TRBD1 matches at 8 bases. Germline loops: CDR1 LNHNV, CDR2 YYDKDF (reference sequence). Trimming at V came to 5 bases and at J to 4 bases, leaving 6 bases not matched to a gene. This CDR3 has 14 amino acids. This CDR3 reads CATSVKQGGTEAFF. CDR3 DNA sequence: TGTGCCACCAGCGTGAAACAGGGGGGCACTGAAGCTTTCTTT. Supplemented by reference TRBV15 and TRBJ1-1, the full variable domain reads DAMVIQNPRYQVTQFGKPVTLSCSQTLNHNVMYWYQQKSSQAPKLLFHYYDKDFNNEADTPDNFQSRRPNTSFCFLDIRSPGLGDTAMYLCATSVKQGGTEAFFGQGTRLTVV.

This chain uses TRBV7-9 with TRBJ1-4; no clear D. Trimming left V 7 bases short and J 6 bases short, with 15 bases between. Germline V lookup: CDR1 SEHNR, CDR2 FQNEAQ (reference sequence). This CDR3 is built from 14 residues. The CDR3 protein is CASTPDSSYEKLFF. Written as DNA, the CDR3 is TGTGCCAGCACCCCTGACTCCTCTTATGAAAAACTGTTTTTT. Complete variable domain (other parts from reference TRBV7-9 and TRBJ1-4): DTGVSQNPRHKITKRGQNVTFRCDPISEHNRLYWYRQTLGQGPEFLTYFQNEAQLEKSRLLSDRFSAERPKGSFSTLEIQRTEQGDSAMYLCASTPDSSYEKLFFGSGTQLSVL.

V and J are TRBV11-2 and TRBJ1-2; no firm D call. V gave up 0 bases and J gave up 4 bases, with 15 bases separating them. Germline loops: CDR1 SGHAT, CDR2 FQNNGV. This CDR3 comprises 16 residues. CDR3 protein: CASSLDPRPDIYGYTF. The CDR3 DNA sequence: TGTGCCAGCAGCTTAGATCCCAGGCCCGATATCTATGGCTACACCTTC.

This clone has more than one count but fewer than ten. V and J are TRBV10-3 and TRBJ1-1; 7 nucleotides agree with TRBD1. The CDR3 is 15 amino acids. Germline V gives CDR1 ENHRY, CDR2 SYGVKD. After removal of 9 bases from V and 1 base from J, the junction contained 11 bases not matched to a gene. Here the CDR3 DNA reads TGTGCCATATCTGAGACAGGGAATAAGAACACTGAAGCTTTCTTT. Its protein product is CAISETGNKNTEAFF.

This clone was detected a few times. The chain has TRBV6-6 and TRBJ2-4; TRBD2 is a possible D gene (7 bases). Germline lookup yields CDR1 MNHNY and CDR2 SVGAGI (reference sequence). The CDR3 has 11 residues. The ends were cut back, 5 bases at V and 12 bases at J, with 11 bases in the middle. The CDR3, as DNA: TGTGCCAGCAGTATGCGGGGGCCTCAGTACTTC. Protein product: CASSMRGPQYF.

The table lists this clone with a few counts. Here the CDR3 reads CASSSSDRDGYTF. The CDR3 DNA reads as TGTGCCAGCAGCTCGTCGGACAGGGACGGCTACACCTTC. The chain recombines TRBV7-9 with TRBJ1-2; 8 bases match TRBD1. Germline V CDR1 and CDR2: SEHNR, FQNEAQ (reference sequence). The CDR3 sequence is 13 residues long. V trimming: 4 bases; J trimming: 8 bases; junction bases outside the gene matches: 6.